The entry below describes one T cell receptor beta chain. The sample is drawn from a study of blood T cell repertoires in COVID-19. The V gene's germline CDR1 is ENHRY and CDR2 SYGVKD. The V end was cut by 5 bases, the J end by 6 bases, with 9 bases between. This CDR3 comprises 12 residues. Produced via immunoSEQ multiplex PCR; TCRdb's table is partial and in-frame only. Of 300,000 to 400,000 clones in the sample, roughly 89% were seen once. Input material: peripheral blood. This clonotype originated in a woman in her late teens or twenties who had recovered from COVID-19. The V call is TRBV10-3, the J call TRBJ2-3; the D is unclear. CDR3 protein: CAISPERDTQYF. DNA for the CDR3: TGTGCCATCAGTCCGGAGAGGGATACGCAGTATTTT.